This T cell receptor beta chain emerged from a study of blood T cell repertoires in COVID-19. Whole-study context: Acute and convalescent COVID-19 specimens originated in the United States, Italy and Spain. Sources were T cells, B-cell-depleted T cells, or PBMCs; the material itself was cDNA or gDNA.

The CDR3 sequence is 14 residues long. Germline CDR1 and CDR2: SGHRS and YFSETQ. V shed 3 bases, J shed 7 bases, and the junction held 5 bases outside the gene matches. In the original workflow: Estimates of nucleated cell counts were drawn from the amplification of reference gene primers. Sequenced by immunoSEQ multiplex PCR; TCRdb stores in-frame clones only, minus some. V and J calls and clone size come straight from that table; D and trimming were deduced from the DNA. The data contain 35,000 to 50,000 clones, nearly 90% of them singletons. V usage is TRBV5-1 and J usage is TRBJ2-3; 10 bases fit TRBD2. This clonotype was obtained from a man aged 50 or older with active COVID-19. Sequencing input: peripheral blood. CDR3 sequence (DNA): TGCGCCAGCAGCTCGAGCGGGGGGGAAAATACGCAGTATTTT. Translating gives CASSSSGGENTQYF.